These T cell receptor beta chains were read from a single sample in a study of cytomegalovirus exposure and HLA in healthy donors. Only in-frame clones appear in the TCRdb table, and some are missing; sequencing was by immunoSEQ multiplex PCR. This repertoire shows around 140,000 clones, just over 65% found once; its top ten account for 6.5%. The sample consisted of PBMCs. The origin of the receptors is an older woman in good health and CMV-seronegative. Both conserved end residues are part of each CDR3. A D gene is named only where the DNA matches it firmly. For some rows the clone size is stated as once, few or many, or as a class when expanded; others skip it.

cdr3_nt	cdr3_aa	d_call	v_call	clone_size	j_call
TGTGCCAGCAGTGCCCAGACAGGAACGACCTCTGGAAACACCATATATTTT	CASSAQTGTTSGNTIYF	.	TRBV6-1	.	TRBJ1-3
TGTGCCAGTAGCGGGAGAGGGGATACGCAGTATTTT	CASSGRGDTQYF	.	TRBV19	.	TRBJ2-3
TGTGCCAGCAGCCCTCTAAGCGGTAGAGAGACCCAGTACTTC	CASSPLSGRETQYF	.	TRBV7-9	.	TRBJ2-5
TGTGCCACCAGCAGACCTGACAGGGAAAATGGCTACACCTTC	CATSRPDRENGYTF	TRBD1	TRBV15	few	TRBJ1-2
TGTGCCAGCAGCTTAGCTCGCAGGGGCTATGGCTACACCTTC	CASSLARRGYGYTF	.	TRBV7-2	.	TRBJ1-2
TGTGCCAGCAGCCTACAGGGACCCTACAATGAGCAGTTCTTC	CASSLQGPYNEQFF	.	TRBV11-2	.	TRBJ2-1
TGTGCCAGCAGCTCAGGGACAGGGGGGCACATTCAGTACTTC	CASSSGTGGHIQYF	TRBD1	TRBV6-5	few	TRBJ2-4
TGTGCCATCAGTGGACTAGCGGGAGGGGGACAAGAGACCCAGTACTTC	CAISGLAGGGQETQYF	TRBD2	TRBV10-3	.	TRBJ2-5
TGTGCCAGCAGTCAAAAGGACAGGACCGATCAGCCCCAGCATTTT	CASSQKDRTDQPQHF	TRBD1	TRBV6-4	few	TRBJ1-5
TGTGCCGCGGGAGGGTCAGGAATTAGTTCACCCCTCCACTTT	CAAGGSGISSPLHF	.	TRBV19	once	TRBJ1-6
TGTGCCAGCAGCAAATATGGACGGTGTCGTGGGACAGGGGGCCCAACTAATGAAAAACTGTTTTTT	CASSKYGRCRGTGGPTNEKLFF	.	TRBV21-1	.	TRBJ1-4
TGTGCCAGCAGCCGGGACAGGGCGCCCGGGATCTCTGGGGCCAACGTCCTGACTTTC	CASSRDRAPGISGANVLTF	TRBD1	TRBV7-9	.	TRBJ2-6
TGTGCCAGCAGCGTCACAGGGAAGGAGACCCAGTACTTC	CASSVTGKETQYF	.	TRBV7-3	.	TRBJ2-5
TGTGCCAGCAGCTTAACCCAAACAGGGGGCAGAGATACGCAGTATTTT	CASSLTQTGGRDTQYF	TRBD1	TRBV7-3	.	TRBJ2-3
TGTGCCAGCAGCTTGGGGCAGGGGGCCGGGGAGCTGTTTTTT	CASSLGQGAGELFF	TRBD1	TRBV5-4	.	TRBJ2-2
TGTGCCAGCAGCCCCAATGGGGCGGGAGGTCAAGAGACCCAGTACTTC	CASSPNGAGGQETQYF	TRBD2	TRBV7-3	.	TRBJ2-5
TGTGCCAGCAGTGAAACTACGGGTTCTGGGGCCAACGTCCTGACTTTC	CASSETTGSGANVLTF	.	TRBV6-1	.	TRBJ2-6
TGTGCCAGCAGTTCCGAGACAGGGAAGAATGAGCAGTTCTTC	CASSSETGKNEQFF	TRBD1	TRBV27	many	TRBJ2-1
TGTGCCAGCAGCCCTGGGCCCCCCCTCAAAACCGGGGAGCTGTTTTTT	CASSPGPPLKTGELFF	.	TRBV13	.	TRBJ2-2
TGTGCCAGCAGCCCCGCAGCGGGACAACGAGGGGATACGCAGTATTTT	CASSPAAGQRGDTQYF	.	TRBV9	.	TRBJ2-3
TGCGCCAGCAGCTTGGTACCTGGGCGGGAGGTAGTAGATACGCAGTATTTT	CASSLVPGREVVDTQYF	TRBD2	TRBV5-1	.	TRBJ2-3
TGTGCCAGTAGTATGAGGGGGCTGGAAGCTTTCTTT	CASSMRGLEAFF	TRBD1	TRBV19	.	TRBJ1-1
TGTGCCAGCAGTAGTTCCCAGGGAGCGGGGCAGCCCCAGCATTTT	CASSSSQGAGQPQHF	.	TRBV6-5	.	TRBJ1-5
TGTGCCAGCAGCTCGTTTAAAGGGGGCACAGATACGCAGTATTTT	CASSSFKGGTDTQYF	.	TRBV7-3	.	TRBJ2-3
TGCGCCAGCAGCTCCGCAGGGTACGAGCAGTACTTC	CASSSAGYEQYF	.	TRBV5-1	.	TRBJ2-7
TGTGCCAGCAGCGAGCGACAGGGGCGAGAGCAGTACTTC	CASSERQGREQYF	TRBD1	TRBV7-2	.	TRBJ2-7
TGTGCCAGCAGCCCGGGACTAGCTCGCACAGATACGCAGTATTTT	CASSPGLARTDTQYF	TRBD2	TRBV14	.	TRBJ2-3
TGCGCCAGCAGCTTGGCCCTGGGGGGGAACTCTAATTCACCCCTCCACTTT	CASSLALGGNSNSPLHF	.	TRBV5-1	.	TRBJ1-6
TGTGCCAGCAGTTTATTAACTGGACAGGGGATCACTGAAGCTTTCTTT	CASSLLTGQGITEAFF	TRBD1	TRBV27	.	TRBJ1-1
TGTGCCAGCAGGGGTCAGGGGGCCGAGCAGTACTTC	CASRGQGAEQYF	TRBD1	TRBV7-2	.	TRBJ2-7
TGTGCCAGCAGCTTAGCCGGGAACGGTTCACCCCTCCACTTT	CASSLAGNGSPLHF	.	TRBV7-6	few	TRBJ1-6